Listed below are T cell receptor beta chains from one sample, sequenced in a study of CD8 T cells in Susac syndrome. TCRdb processed the immunoSEQ multiplex PCR reads anew with MiXCR; each CDR3 protein has one entry. The sample shows 95,000 to 150,000 distinct CDR3 sequences, 94% of them seen only once. The sequenced sample consisted of CD4+ T cells from PBMCs. The receptors come from a human donor in good health. Each CDR3 is given with its conserved first and last residue. A D gene is named only where the DNA matches it firmly. A clone size is listed for some rows: how often the clone was seen (once, few, many), or a class if it is expanded.

v_gene	d_gene	len	abundance	j_gene	CDR3nt	CDR3aa
TRBV5-1	TRBD1	17	NA	TRBJ2-6	TGCGCCAGCAGCTTGCTGGACAGGAGCTCTGGGGCCAACGTCCTGACTTTC	CASSLLDRSSGANVLTF
TRBV29-1	NA	13	NA	TRBJ2-3	TGCAGCGTTTCCACTCTTCTTCCAGATACGCAGTATTTT	CSVSTLLPDTQYF
TRBV29-1	TRBD1	14	once	TRBJ2-2	TGCAGCGCCGCGACAGGGCTGTCCACCGGGGAGCTGTTTTTT	CSAATGLSTGELFF
TRBV28	NA	12	NA	TRBJ2-6	TGTGCCAGCAGCCGCCGGGGTCTCGTCCTGACTTTC	CASSRRGLVLTF
TRBV20-1	TRBD1	14	NA	TRBJ2-7	TGCAGTGCTAATGGCCGGGACAGCTCCTACGAGCAGTACTTC	CSANGRDSSYEQYF
TRBV19	NA	13	NA	TRBJ2-5	TGTGCCAGTAGTCGGCACAGGCAAGAGACCCAGTACTTC	CASSRHRQETQYF
TRBV20-1	NA	14	NA	TRBJ1-6	TGCAGTGCTCGGACCGGGACGGGTAATTCACCCCTCCACTTT	CSARTGTGNSPLHF
TRBV28	NA	13	NA	TRBJ2-7	TGTGCCAGCTCCACAGGGCCCGTCTACGAGCAGTACTTC	CASSTGPVYEQYF
TRBV11-1	NA	13	NA	TRBJ1-5	TGTGCCAGCAGCTCCACAGAGGATCAGCCCCAGCATTTT	CASSSTEDQPQHF
TRBV13	TRBD1	19	NA	TRBJ2-3	TGTGCCAGCAGCTTGGGACAGGGGGCTCTCTTATCCAGCACAGATACGCAGTATTTT	CASSLGQGALLSSTDTQYF
TRBV27	NA	12	NA	TRBJ2-7	TGTGCCAGCAGTCCGTTAGGGGGGGAGCAGTACTTC	CASSPLGGEQYF
TRBV4-2	TRBD2	18	NA	TRBJ2-3	TGTGCCAGCAGCCGCCTAGCGGGAGGGCCGATCGGGGCAGATACGCAGTATTTT	CASSRLAGGPIGADTQYF
TRBV29-1	NA	11	NA	TRBJ1-1	TGCAGCGCCATCATCAACACTGAAGCTTTCTTT	CSAIINTEAFF
TRBV5-1	NA	13	NA	TRBJ2-5	TGCGCCAGCAGCTTATCCAAACTAGAGACCCAGTACTTC	CASSLSKLETQYF
TRBV3-1	TRBD1	14	NA	TRBJ2-7	TGTGCCAGCAGCAGAGCCGTGACAGGGGGCGAGCAGTACTTC	CASSRAVTGGEQYF
TRBV29-1	NA	14	NA	TRBJ1-1	TGCAGCGTTCTCCTATGGGGCGGTAACACTGAAGCTTTCTTT	CSVLLWGGNTEAFF
TRBV19	NA	13	NA	TRBJ1-4	TGTGCCAGTAGTATGGGGACCAATGAAAAACTGTTTTTT	CASSMGTNEKLFF
TRBV12-3/TRBV12-4	NA	15	NA	TRBJ2-3	TGTGCCAGCAGTCCCCAGGCTATCATCACAGATACGCAGTATTTT	CASSPQAIITDTQYF
TRBV12-3/TRBV12-4	TRBD2	16	NA	TRBJ2-1	TGTGCCAGCAGTTTAGCTAGCGGGAGTAGGGACAATGAGCAGTTCTTC	CASSLASGSRDNEQFF
TRBV20-1	NA	12	once	TRBJ2-1	TGCAGTGCTAGCCTGGACAACTATGAGCAGTTCTTC	CSASLDNYEQFF
TRBV7-9	TRBD1	15	NA	TRBJ2-1	TGTGCCAGCAGCACAGGGGTTAGCTCCTACAATGAGCAGTTCTTC	CASSTGVSSYNEQFF
TRBV6-2/TRBV6-3	NA	14	NA	TRBJ1-1	TGTGCCAGCACAGGGGCTCATATGAACACTGAAGCTTTCTTT	CASTGAHMNTEAFF
TRBV5-1	NA	14	NA	TRBJ2-5	TGCGCCAGCAGCTTGGTCCAGCCCCAAGAGACCCAGTACTTC	CASSLVQPQETQYF
TRBV24-1	NA	15	NA	TRBJ2-1	TGTGCCACCAGTGATTTGAGCAGCTCCTACAATGAGCAGTTCTTC	CATSDLSSSYNEQFF
TRBV7-2	TRBD1	13	NA	TRBJ1-2	TGTGCCAGCAGCTTGGAGAACAGGGGTGGCTACACCTTC	CASSLENRGGYTF
TRBV3-1	TRBD2	16	NA	TRBJ2-7	TGTGCCAGCAGCCAAGTGGCTAGCGGGAGAAGCTACGAGCAGTACTTC	CASSQVASGRSYEQYF
TRBV6-2/TRBV6-3	NA	12	NA	TRBJ1-1	TGTGCCAGCAGTCAAACGGCTACTGAAGCTTTCTTT	CASSQTATEAFF
TRBV4-3	NA	17	NA	TRBJ1-3	TGCGCCAGCAGCCCCTCGTCCGGGCCCCTCTCTGGAAACACCATATATTTT	CASSPSSGPLSGNTIYF
TRBV29-1	NA	12	NA	TRBJ2-3	TGCAGCGTTGCGGAGGGCACAGATACGCAGTATTTT	CSVAEGTDTQYF
TRBV5-1	NA	14	NA	TRBJ1-2	TGCGCCAGCAGCTTGGGGGGCACTAACTATGGCTACACCTTC	CASSLGGTNYGYTF
TRBV2	TRBD1	14	few	TRBJ2-7	TGTGCCAGCAGCGTGGACAGGGCTTCCTACGAGCAGTACTTC	CASSVDRASYEQYF
TRBV5-1	NA	14	NA	TRBJ2-1	TGCGCCAGCAGCCCCTGGGGTGACCAGGATGAGCAGTTCTTC	CASSPWGDQDEQFF
TRBV7-7	TRBD1	18	NA	TRBJ2-7	TGTGCTAGCAGCTTAGCCATTGAACTGGACAGGGCACCCTACGAGCAGTACTTC	CASSLAIELDRAPYEQYF
TRBV28	NA	14	NA	TRBJ2-5	TGTGCCAGCGACGGGGGCGGATTGGAAGAGACCCAGTACTTC	CASDGGGLEETQYF
TRBV19	TRBD2	15	NA	TRBJ2-1	TGTGCCAGTAGTCCAGAGGGACTAGTATCGGATGAGCAGTTCTTC	CASSPEGLVSDEQFF
TRBV20-1	TRBD1	13	NA	TRBJ2-5	TGCAGTGCTAGACTGGACAGGGAGACGACCCAGTACTTC	CSARLDRETTQYF
TRBV10-3	NA	15	once	TRBJ2-1	TGTGCCATCAGTGACGAACAGACCTTTTACAATGAGCAGTTCTTC	CAISDEQTFYNEQFF
TRBV4-3	NA	15	NA	TRBJ2-3	TGCGCCAGCAGCCAAGAACCAGGTTACACAGATACGCAGTATTTT	CASSQEPGYTDTQYF